Below, 18 T cell receptor beta chains from the same sample are listed, as sequenced in a study of blood T cell repertoires in COVID-19. The protocol was immunoSEQ multiplex PCR, while the TCRdb copy is restricted to in-frame clones and leaves out a portion. The data hold approximately 250,000 clones, with 80% to 90% observed a single time. Input material: peripheral blood. Every receptor here comes from a man aged 40-55 years who had recovered from COVID-19.

The sample holds one count of this clone. J is TRBJ2-7 and V is TRBV3-1 (or the pseudogene TRBV3-2), with TRBD1 matching over 7 bases. Germline trimming cut 1 base from V and 5 bases from J; bases unmatched to any gene: 5. CDR3 length: 14 residues. Germline lookup yields CDR1 LGHDT and CDR2 YNNKEL (reference sequence). CDR3: CASSQAQGVNEQYF. The CDR3 DNA follows: TGTGCCAGCAGCCAAGCTCAGGGGGTAAACGAGCAGTACTTC.

A remark on this clone: No DNA is shown, since the ends of the CDR3 on it are uncertain; the CDR3 is the one TCRdb lists. This chain joins TRBV6-2 or TRBV6-3 and TRBJ1-4; the D call in the table, TRBD1, was not verified against the DNA. The CDR3 spans 17 amino acids, including both terminal residues. The germline V gene has CDR1 MNHEY and CDR2 SVGEGT. This chain's CDR3 is CASSSSRAGTANEKLFF.

The chain has TRBV28 and TRBJ2-1; no definite D call. Germline CDR1 reads MDHEN; CDR2 reads SYDVKM. V was pared by 7 bases and J by 4 bases, with 5 bases between. CDR3 length equals 11 residues. The CDR3 DNA reads TGTGCCAGCATCGGGTACAATGAGCAGTTCTTC. This sequence encodes CASIGYNEQFF.

The CDR3 coding sequence is TGCGCCAGCAGCCACGGGGACTTCGGCGATACGCAGTATTTT. Encoded protein: CASSHGDFGDTQYF. The chain links TRBV5-1 to TRBJ2-3, with D perhaps matching TRBD2 (6 bases). The CDR3 is 14 residues long. The ends were cut back, 4 bases at V and 6 bases at J, with 15 bases in the middle. The germline V gene encodes CDR1 SGHRS and CDR2 YFSETQ.

The V and J genes are TRBV15 and TRBJ1-5; TRBD1 might be the D (6 bases). V shed 0 bases and J shed 4 bases, with 13 bases lying between them. CDR1 and CDR2 from the germline V gene are LNHNV and YYDKDF (reference sequence). There are 16 residues in the CDR3. CDR3 residues: CATSRDQGRGNQPQHF. CDR3 sequence (DNA): TGTGCCACCAGCAGAGATCAGGGGAGAGGAAATCAGCCCCAGCATTTT.

The table lists this clone with a few counts. The chain employs TRBV11-3 and TRBJ2-1; 14 bases are shared with TRBD2. Germline-derived CDR1 and CDR2 are SGHNT and YENEEA. The CDR3 is 16 residues long. The trim removed 4 bases at V and 8 bases at J, leaving 7 bases unmatched. Here the CDR3 reads CASSSVTSGGGHEQFF. CDR3 nucleotides: TGTGCCAGCAGCTCCGTGACTAGCGGGGGGGGCCATGAGCAGTTCTTC.

V and J are TRBV6-1 and TRBJ1-5; no clear D gene. V was clipped by 3 bases and J by 6 bases, with 9 bases between them. Germline assignment: CDR1 MNHNS and CDR2 SASEGT. The CDR3 totals 13 residues. The CDR3 sequence is CASSEGHAQPQHF. The CDR3 nucleotides read TGTGCCAGCAGTGAGGGCCACGCTCAGCCCCAGCATTTT.

This chain connects TRBV18 to TRBJ1-4; TRBD1 matches 10 bases. The CDR3 totals 14 residues. The V gene's germline CDR1 is KGHSH and CDR2 LQKENI. J lost 8 bases, V lost 4 bases, and 4 bases had no gene match. The CDR3 DNA sequence: TGTGCCAGCTCACTAGGACAGGGGGGCGAAAAACTGTTTTTT. It specifies CASSLGQGGEKLFF. Full variable domain (rest looked up from reference TRBV18 and TRBJ1-4): NAGVMQNPRHLVRRRGQEARLRCSPMKGHSHVYWYRQLPEEGLKFMVYLQKENIIDESGMPKERFSAEFPKEGPSILRIQQVVRGDSAAYFCASSLGQGGEKLFFGSGTQLSVL.

This clone was counted only a few times. The genes are TRBV18 and TRBJ1-5; D uncertain. Per germline, CDR1 KGHSH and CDR2 LQKENI. The ends were cut back, 1 base at V and 0 bases at J, with 4 bases in the middle. The CDR3 loop spans 14 amino acids. CDR3 loop: CASSPQYSNQPQHF. CDR3 DNA: TGTGCCAGCTCACCACAATATAGCAATCAGCCCCAGCATTTT. Using reference TRBV18 and TRBJ1-5 for the parts outside the CDR3, the full variable domain is NAGVMQNPRHLVRRRGQEARLRCSPMKGHSHVYWYRQLPEEGLKFMVYLQKENIIDESGMPKERFSAEFPKEGPSILRIQQVVRGDSAAYFCASSPQYSNQPQHFGDGTRLSIL.

The V call is TRBV11-2, the J call TRBJ2-3; D is possibly TRBD1 (6 bases). V lost 5 bases, J lost 2 bases, and 14 bases lay in between. The CDR3 totals 15 residues. Germline CDR1 is SGHAT and CDR2 is FQNNGV. The chain's CDR3 is CASSPRQDPTDTQYF. The CDR3 DNA is TGTGCCAGCAGCCCACGACAGGACCCCACAGATACGCAGTATTTT. The whole variable domain, remainder taken from reference TRBV11-2 and TRBJ2-3, is EAGVAQSPRYKIIEKRQSVAFWCNPISGHATLYWYQQILGQGPKLLIQFQNNGVVDDSQLPKDRFSAERLKGVDSTLKIQPAKLEDSAVYLCASSPRQDPTDTQYFGPGTRLTVL.

V and J are TRBV30 and TRBJ2-7; maybe TRBD2 (6 bases). Deletions cut 4 bases from V and 0 bases from J, with 10 bases between. The length of the CDR3 is 13 residues. CDR1 and CDR2 (germline): GTSNPN, SVGIG (reference sequence). The CDR3 DNA sequence: TGTGCCTGGACCCGGGAGAGCTCCTACGAGCAGTACTTC. Its translation is CAWTRESSYEQYF.

The chain combines TRBV9 with TRBJ2-3, with TRBD1 as a possible D gene (5 bases). The ends were cut back, 0 bases at V and 2 bases at J, with 10 bases in the middle. The CDR3 length is 15 residues. Germline loops: CDR1 SGDLS, CDR2 YYNGEE. The CDR3, as DNA: TGTGCCAGCAGCGTAGGGGCAGGGTTCACAGATACGCAGTATTTT. Translation gives CASSVGAGFTDTQYF.

The CDR3 reads CASRRTGLVEQYF. CDR3 DNA: TGTGCCAGCAGGAGGACAGGGTTAGTCGAGCAGTACTTC. The chain uses TRBV2 and TRBJ2-7, with TRBD1 matching over 8 bases. Trimming took 6 bases from V and 6 from J; bases not matched to a gene: 7. The CDR3 sequence is 13 residues long. Germline CDR1 reads SNHLY; CDR2 reads FYNNEI.

The chain joins TRBV28 to TRBJ1-2; D is perhaps TRBD1 (6 bases). CDR1 MDHEN and CDR2 SYDVKM come from the germline V gene. V lost 3 bases to trimming and J lost 8 bases, with 16 bases between them. The CDR3 length is 14 residues. The CDR3 loop reads CASSLVGGGDGYTF. The DNA of the CDR3 is TGTGCCAGCAGTTTGGTGGGGGGGGGCGACGGCTACACCTTC.

This chain uses TRBV3-1 (or the pseudogene TRBV3-2) with TRBJ2-7, with 7 bases fitting TRBD1. Germline assignment: CDR1 LGHDT and CDR2 YNNKEL (reference sequence). Trimming removed 0 bases from V and 2 bases from J; junction bases left unmatched: 4. The CDR3 extends over 15 amino acids. The CDR3 sequence: CASSQDRGITYEQYF. DNA of the CDR3: TGTGCCAGCAGCCAAGACAGGGGGATAACCTACGAGCAGTACTTC.

The chain is built from TRBV6-5 and TRBJ2-3; the match to TRBD1 covers 8 bases. This CDR3 has 15 residues. Germline V gives CDR1 MNHEY, CDR2 SVGAGI. Trimming at V came to 5 bases and at J to 0 bases, leaving 4 bases not matched to a gene. CDR3 loop: CASSIDRGSTDTQYF. The CDR3 coding sequence is TGTGCCAGCAGTATAGACAGGGGTAGCACAGATACGCAGTATTTT.

This clone has just one count. This rearrangement joins TRBV19 to TRBJ2-3; D not certain. This CDR3 comprises 13 residues. V lost 10 bases to trimming and J lost 2 bases, with 13 bases between them. Germline V lookup: CDR1 LNHDA, CDR2 SQIVND (reference sequence). DNA for the CDR3: TGTGCCACCTCTGTCTCACTCACAGATACGCAGTATTTT. Residues: CATSVSLTDTQYF.

This clone was counted a few times. This chain connects TRBV27 to TRBJ2-7, with TRBD1 matching 8 bases. Germline loops: CDR1 MNHEY, CDR2 SMNVEV (reference sequence). The J segment lost 7 bases and the V segment lost 6 bases, leaving 11 bases of the junction unmatched. This CDR3 region has 14 residues. The CDR3 DNA reads TGTGCCAGCAGGCCGACCAGGGGGCTTTGGGAGCAGTACTTC. Its translation: CASRPTRGLWEQYF.